This record concerns one T cell receptor (beta chain) sequence. Its antigen is not identified. This entry comes from a study of T-cell memory formation after mild COVID-19. The study, taken as a whole, reports: CD4+ bias marked clones expanding day 15 to 37, unlike balanced contracting clones. Contracting CD4+ clones lay largely in CM and EM, with CD8+ ones residing in EMRA.

Trimming removed 1 base at V and 3 bases at J, with 10 bases between. Germline loops: CDR1 SGHVS, CDR2 FNYEAQ. The CDR3 covers 14 residues. TCRdb reanalysed the 5' RACE reads using MiXCR and keeps one entry per CDR3 protein. The sample holds hundreds of thousands of distinct CDR3 sequences, approximately 18% seen once. The chain has TRBV7-6 and TRBJ2-7; D gene ambiguous. The specimen was PBMCs or a T cell subset sorted from them (not recorded which). This clonotype originated in an adult woman who had mild COVID-19 (a few samples of this study predate the infection). Cell type and time point are not known. CDR3 residues: CASSLGGSYYEQYF. CDR3 bases: TGTGCCAGCAGCTTAGGCGGCTCCTACTACGAGCAGTACTTC.